Below are 24 T cell receptor beta chains sequenced from a single sample in a study of T cells in Graves' hyperthyroidism and ophthalmopathy. Amplified TCR beta CDR3 regions came from RNA transcripts. The TCR CDR3 was amplified in a first-round RT-PCR using the HTBI primer set. From the multiplex PCR reads, TCRdb called clonotypes with MiXCR, one entry per CDR3 protein. The sample shows 310,000 or so distinct CDR3 sequences, 17% of them seen only once. The sequencing input was blood. Source of these receptors: a woman aged 55-75 years with Graves' ophthalmopathy.

The V call is TRBV28, the J call TRBJ2-7; TRBD1 matches 11 bases. V lost 6 bases to trimming and J lost 7 bases; unmatched junction nucleotides: 14. Germline lookup yields CDR1 MDHEN and CDR2 SYDVKM. CDR3 size: 16 residues. CDR3 nucleotide sequence: TGTGCCAGCAGCCAATTGGGGGGACAGGGGGTGTGGGAGCAGTACTTC. Protein: CASSQLGGQGVWEQYF.

The chain carries TRBV5-1 and TRBJ1-1; 9 bases are a match to TRBD1. V lost 2 bases and J lost 0; bases outside the gene matches: 5. The CDR3 has 16 residues. Per the germline V gene, CDR1 is SGHRS and CDR2 is YFSETQ. The chain's CDR3 is CASSLRGTGMNTEAFF. Here the CDR3 DNA reads TGCGCCAGCAGCTTACGAGGGACAGGGATGAACACTGAAGCTTTCTTT.

This clonotype was recorded many times. V is TRBV6-1 and J is TRBJ1-1, with D perhaps TRBD1 (5 bases). V gave up 8 bases and J gave up 5 bases, with 21 bases separating them. The CDR3 extends over 15 amino acids. Germline V gives CDR1 MNHNS, CDR2 SASEGT. The CDR3 sequence: CASRPGIGAGTEAFF. In DNA, the CDR3 is TGTGCCAGCCGGCCTGGGATAGGGGCTGGAACTGAAGCTTTCTTT.

The rearrangement links TRBV28 to TRBJ1-2, with TRBD1 matching 11 bases. The junction had 8 bases not matched to a gene; V was cut back by 3 bases and J by 5 bases. This CDR3 comprises 16 residues. CDR1 is MDHEN, CDR2 SYDVKM, per germline. The CDR3 reads CASSFTGQGDGYGYTF. CDR3 in DNA: TGTGCCAGCAGTTTTACGGGACAGGGGGATGGGTATGGCTACACCTTC.

In its sample, this clonotype was seen a few times. V gene TRBV6-1 combines with J gene TRBJ2-1; 14 bases are a match to TRBD2. The length of the CDR3 is 21 residues. CDR1 and CDR2 from the germline V gene are MNHNS and SASEGT. The V segment lost 1 base and the J segment 0 bases; nucleotides outside the gene matches: 11. CDR3 DNA sequence: TGTGCCAGCAGTGAAGAAGGCCGGACTAGCGGGAGGTCGAGCTCCTACAATGAGCAGTTCTTC. Residues: CASSEEGRTSGRSSSYNEQFF.

There are many counts of this clonotype. The chain links TRBV6-2 or TRBV6-3 to TRBJ2-6; TRBD1 aligns across 8 bases. CDR3 length: 20 amino acids. Germline-derived CDR1 and CDR2 are MNHEY and SVGEGT. V was pared by 6 bases and J by 0 bases, with 16 bases of the junction left unmatched. CDR3 sequence: CASSPRQGPVLRSGANVLTF. The CDR3 region has the DNA TGTGCCAGCAGCCCCAGACAGGGGCCAGTCCTTCGCTCTGGGGCCAACGTCCTGACTTTC.

Turning to this clonotype: This may be a read error: a much more frequent sequence differs by one nucleotide. The chain carries TRBV7-4 and TRBJ2-4, with TRBD2 identical over 9 bases. The V segment lost 7 bases and the J segment 8 bases; nucleotides outside the gene matches: 36. Per the germline V gene, CDR1 is SGHVT and CDR2 is SQSDAQ. The CDR3 runs 23 residues. The CDR3 nucleotides read TGTGCCAGCACCCAGAAGGGGGTTCTAGGGCTAGCGGGATGTGTCCCTTCAACGGACATTCAGTACTTC. It is translated as CASTQKGVLGLAGCVPSTDIQYF.

This clonotype has a handful of counts. This sequence joins TRBV9 and TRBJ1-4; 8 bases agree with TRBD1. Germline V gene lookup returns CDR1 SGDLS and CDR2 YYNGEE. This CDR3 comprises 15 residues. V shed 3 bases, J shed 8 bases, and the junction held 9 bases outside the gene matches. In DNA form, the CDR3 reads TGTGCCAGCAGCGAGGCAGGGGGCGCCCGGGAAAAACTGTTTTTT. Translation gives CASSEAGGAREKLFF.

This clonotype was detected ten times or more. The chain employs TRBV5-1 and TRBJ2-2, with D unclear. The V gene lost 0 bases and the J gene lost 3 bases, with 6 bases spanning the gap. Germline-derived CDR1 and CDR2 are SGHRS and YFSETQ. The CDR3 is 14 residues long. The CDR3 DNA follows: TGCGCCAGCAGCTTGGAAAGTTACACCGGGGAGCTGTTTTTT. This translates into CASSLESYTGELFF.

This clonotype was counted ten times or more. The chain joins TRBV5-1 to TRBJ2-3, with 7 bases identical to TRBD2. Germline-derived CDR1 and CDR2 are SGHRS and YFSETQ. V lost 3 bases to trimming and J lost 4 bases; unmatched junction nucleotides: 8. There are 15 residues in the CDR3. CDR3 loop: CASSSLPSGSDTQYF. CDR3 DNA sequence: TGCGCCAGCAGCTCCCTGCCTAGCGGATCAGATACGCAGTATTTT.

This clonotype has at least ten counts. V and J are TRBV20-1 and TRBJ2-7, with TRBD2 identical over 9 bases. Germline CDR1 and CDR2: DFQATT and SNEGSKA (reference sequence). CDR3 length: 15 residues. The ends lost 0 bases at V and 3 bases at J; junction bases unmatched: 6. Written as DNA, the CDR3 is TGCAGTGCTAGAGATCCTTTTAGCGGGAGCTACGAGCAGTACTTC. Its translation is CSARDPFSGSYEQYF.

The CDR3 reads CASSHHREHTDTQYF. CDR3 DNA: TGTGCCAGCAGTCACCACAGGGAGCATACAGATACGCAGTATTTT. The V gene is TRBV6-5, the J gene TRBJ2-3, with a possible D match to TRBD1 (6 bases). This CDR3 is built from 15 residues. The germline CDR1 and CDR2 sequences are MNHEY and SVGAGI. The V end was cut by 5 bases, the J end by 3 bases, with 15 bases between.

This clonotype was found a few times. This chain links TRBV5-1 with TRBJ1-6, with a tentative D call TRBD1 (5 bases). V lost 4 bases, J lost 14 bases, and 22 bases lay in between. The CDR3 is 15 residues long. CDR1 is SGHRS and CDR2 is YFSETQ in the germline V gene. The CDR3 DNA reads as TGCGCCAGCAGCCACCGGGACTCCGGGCTGGGATCCCTCCACTTT. Amino acids: CASSHRDSGLGSLHF.

This clonotype was recorded many times. V gene TRBV12-3 or TRBV12-4 combines with J gene TRBJ1-5; weak D call: TRBD1 (5 bases). CDR3 size: 12 residues. The ends were cut back, 4 bases at V and 6 bases at J, with 7 bases in the middle. For the CDR3, the DNA is TGTGCCAGCAGTTGGGGGTCTCAGCCCCAGCATTTT. Translated: CASSWGSQPQHF.

In this sample, this clonotype turned up a few times. V is TRBV7-2 and J is TRBJ1-5, with D unresolved. Germline CDR1 SGHTA, CDR2 FQGNSA. This CDR3 has 15 amino acids. Trimming left V 4 bases short and J 0 bases short, with 10 bases between. This CDR3 is CASSSELRSNQPQHF. CDR3 bases: TGTGCCAGCAGCTCAGAGCTGCGTAGCAATCAGCCCCAGCATTTT.

This clonotype was counted between two and nine times. This chain links TRBV29-1 with TRBJ2-3; no firm D call. Per germline, CDR1 SQVTM and CDR2 ANQGSEA. This CDR3 is 15 amino acids long. Trimming removed 0 bases at V and 2 bases at J, with 12 bases between. Here the CDR3 reads CSVEDRSVSTDTQYF. The CDR3 DNA follows: TGCAGCGTTGAAGATCGGAGCGTCTCCACAGATACGCAGTATTTT.

The chain's CDR3 is CSAGLSRGAEGMNTEAFF. CDR3 sequence (DNA): TGCAGTGCTGGTCTTTCCCGCGGGGCGGAGGGCATGAACACTGAAGCTTTCTTT. The genes are TRBV20-1 and TRBJ1-1, with a possible D match to TRBD1 (5 bases). CDR1 and CDR2 (germline): DFQATT, SNEGSKA (reference sequence). The CDR3 contains 18 residues. V lost 5 bases to trimming and J lost 0 bases, with 25 bases between them.

This clonotype was seen ten or more times. The chain uses TRBV6-2 or TRBV6-3 and TRBJ2-3; TRBD2 is a possible D gene (6 bases). Looked up from germline, CDR1 is MNHEY and CDR2 is SVGEGT. The V end was cut by 10 bases, the J end by 5 bases, with 19 bases between. The CDR3 runs 14 residues. The CDR3 loop reads CAISAGIKLDTQYF. In DNA, the CDR3 is TGTGCCATCTCCGCGGGGATCAAACTAGATACGCAGTATTTT.

V is TRBV4-2 and J is TRBJ2-3, with 10 bases matching TRBD2. CDR3 size: 19 residues. V was clipped by 1 base and J by 1 base; unmatched bases: 11. In germline, CDR1 is LGHNA, CDR2 YNFKEQ. CDR3 loop: CASSQGPAGGLEGTDTQYF. Written as DNA, the CDR3 is TGTGCCAGCAGCCAAGGGCCAGCGGGGGGGCTAGAAGGCACAGATACGCAGTATTTT.

In its sample, this clonotype was seen many times. The CDR3 DNA is TGTGCCAGCAGTTACTCGAGACGGAATGAGCAGTTCTTC. Translation gives CASSYSRRNEQFF. The chain is built from TRBV6-2 or TRBV6-3 and TRBJ2-1; D is undetermined. CDR3 length: 13 amino acids. Germline loops: CDR1 MNHEY, CDR2 SVGEGT. With 0 bases removed from V and 7 bases from J, the gap between germline ends came to 7 bases.

This clonotype has a count of ten or more. The chain couples TRBV18 to TRBJ2-2, with D tentatively TRBD1 or TRBD2 (5 bases each). The CDR3 extends over 19 amino acids. CDR1 and CDR2 from the germline V gene are KGHSH and LQKENI. Trimming left V 3 bases short and J 5 bases short, with 25 bases between. The CDR3 DNA follows: TGTGCCAGCTCACCGCGACTTCGTACTCAGGGAGACAAGACCGGGGAGCTGTTTTTT. It translates to CASSPRLRTQGDKTGELFF. The whole variable domain, remainder taken from reference TRBV18 and TRBJ2-2, is NAGVMQNPRHLVRRRGQEARLRCSPMKGHSHVYWYRQLPEEGLKFMVYLQKENIIDESGMPKERFSAEFPKEGPSILRIQQVVRGDSAAYFCASSPRLRTQGDKTGELFFGEGSRLTVL.

This clonotype was detected many times. The chain links TRBV5-1 to TRBJ2-7; a possible D gene is TRBD1 (5 bases). Per germline, CDR1 SGHRS and CDR2 YFSETQ. The V gene lost 2 bases and the J gene lost 7 bases, with 13 bases spanning the gap. CDR3 length equals 13 residues. The CDR3 DNA reads as TGCGCCAGCAGCTTAACTCAGGGTGGAGAGCAGTACTTC. Translating gives CASSLTQGGEQYF. The variable domain in full, with the rest retrieved from reference TRBV5-1 and TRBJ2-7, is KAGVTQTPRYLIKTRGQQVTLSCSPISGHRSVSWYQQTPGQGLQFLFEYFSETQRNKGNFPGRFSGRQFSNSRSEMNVSTLELGDSALYLCASSLTQGGEQYFGPGTRLTVT.

This CDR3 reads CAIDRGPEQYF. CDR3 DNA: TGTGCCATCGACAGGGGCCCCGAGCAGTACTTC. V and J are TRBV10-3 and TRBJ2-7, with 8 bases lining up with TRBD1. Unmatched junction bases numbered 3, after V lost 8 bases and J lost 6 bases. CDR1 and CDR2 from the germline V gene are ENHRY and SYGVKD. This CDR3 contains 11 residues.

This clonotype was seen repeatedly, ten times or more. This rearrangement joins TRBV11-3 to TRBJ2-7, with 7 positions matching TRBD1. The CDR3 has 13 residues. V shed 5 bases, J shed 3 bases, and the junction held 4 bases outside the gene matches. Germline V gives CDR1 SGHNT, CDR2 YENEEA. CDR3 nucleotide sequence: TGTGCCAGCAGCCAGGGACAGAACTACGAGCAGTACTTC. This encodes CASSQGQNYEQYF.